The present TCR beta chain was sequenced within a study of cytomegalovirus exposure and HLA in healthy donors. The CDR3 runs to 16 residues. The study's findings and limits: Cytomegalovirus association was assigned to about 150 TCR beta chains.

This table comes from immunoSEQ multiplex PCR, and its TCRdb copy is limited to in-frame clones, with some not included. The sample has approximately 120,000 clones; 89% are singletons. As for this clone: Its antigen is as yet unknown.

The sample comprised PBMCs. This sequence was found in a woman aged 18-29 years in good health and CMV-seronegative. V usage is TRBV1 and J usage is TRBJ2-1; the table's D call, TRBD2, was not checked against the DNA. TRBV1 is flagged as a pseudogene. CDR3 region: CTSSKKLAGSYNEQFF. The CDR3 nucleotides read TGCACCAGCAGCAAAAAACTAGCGGGAAGTTACAATGAGCAGTTCTTC.